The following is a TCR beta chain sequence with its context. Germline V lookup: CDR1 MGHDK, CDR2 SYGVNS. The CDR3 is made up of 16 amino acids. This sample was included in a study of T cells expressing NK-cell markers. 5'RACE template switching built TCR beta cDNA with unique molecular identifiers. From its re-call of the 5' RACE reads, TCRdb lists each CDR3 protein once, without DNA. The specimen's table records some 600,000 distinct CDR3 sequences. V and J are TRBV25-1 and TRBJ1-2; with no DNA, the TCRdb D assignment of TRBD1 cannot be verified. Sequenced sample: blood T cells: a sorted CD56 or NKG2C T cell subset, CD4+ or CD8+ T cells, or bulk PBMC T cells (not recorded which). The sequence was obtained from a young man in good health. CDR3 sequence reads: CASSDGTKTLNYGYTF.